The 10 T cell receptor beta chains listed next were all sequenced from one sample in a study of T cells in Graves' hyperthyroidism and ophthalmopathy. Regions amplified from RNA transcripts were the TCR beta CDR3 regions. An initial round of RT-PCR targeting the TCR CDR3 relied on the HTBI primer set. TCRdb analysed the multiplex PCR reads with MiXCR anew, one entry per CDR3 protein. The sample has approximately 95,000 distinct CDR3 sequences; approximately 42% are singletons. Sequencing input: peripheral blood or thyroid tissue (not recorded which). Receptors were obtained from a woman in her thirties with Graves' hyperthyroidism.

In its sample, this clonotype was seen many times. CDR3 in amino acids: CASSQAGDMPGELFF. In nucleotides, the CDR3 is TGCGCCAGCAGCCAAGCAGGGGACATGCCCGGGGAGCTGTTTTTT. The chain employs TRBV4-1 and TRBJ2-2; D may be TRBD1 (6 bases). V lost 1 base, J lost 6 bases, and 12 bases lay in between. CDR3 length: 15 amino acids. Germline V gene sequence: CDR1 MGHRA, CDR2 YSYEKL.

The rearrangement joins TRBV4-2 to TRBJ2-7; 10 bases align to TRBD2. CDR1 and CDR2 (germline): LGHNA, YNFKEQ. This CDR3 has 13 amino acids. J lost 12 bases, V lost 0 bases, and 5 bases had no gene match. The CDR3 DNA is TGTGCCAGCAGCCAAGAGCCTAGCGGGAGTCCGTACTTC. Its protein is CASSQEPSGSPYF.

As concerns this clonotype: A read error is possible here, since a much larger clone lies one base away. V usage is TRBV12-3 or TRBV12-4 and J usage is TRBJ2-3; 8 positions match TRBD2. Unmatched junction bases numbered 6, after V lost 8 bases and J lost 2 bases. The CDR3 is 14 residues long. CDR3 protein: CASGGLANTDTQYF. The DNA of the CDR3 is TGTGCCAGCGGCGGACTAGCAAACACAGATACGCAGTATTTT.

The table lists this clonotype with a few counts. CDR3 in DNA: TGTGCCACCAGTGAGGGAAACACCATATATTTT. As protein: CATSEGNTIYF. The chain joins TRBV24-1 to TRBJ1-3; D is unresolved. Trimming left V 4 bases short and J 4 bases short, with 1 base between. The CDR3 is 11 residues long. Germline CDR1 is KGHDR and CDR2 is SFDVKD.

V and J are TRBV20-1 and TRBJ2-7, with TRBD2 identical over 10 bases. V gave up 5 bases and J gave up 6 bases; unmatched junction bases: 10. The CDR3 is made up of 14 amino acids. The germline CDR1 and CDR2 sequences are DFQATT and SNEGSKA (reference sequence). This chain's CDR3 is CSALSGRPPPEQYF. In nucleotides, the CDR3 is TGCAGTGCTCTTAGCGGGAGGCCCCCCCCCGAGCAGTACTTC.

The chain is built from TRBV5-1 and TRBJ2-7, with D perhaps matching TRBD1 or TRBD2 (5 bases each). The CDR3 has 14 amino acids. The germline CDR1 and CDR2 sequences are SGHRS and YFSETQ. Trimming left V 4 bases short and J 0 bases short, with 11 bases between. CDR3 DNA: TGCGCCAGCAGCCAAGGGACGGTCTCCTACGAGCAGTACTTC. Residues: CASSQGTVSYEQYF.

This clonotype has at least ten counts. The J gene is TRBJ1-5, the V gene TRBV7-9, with TRBD1 matching over 10 bases. Trimming took 0 bases from V and 6 from J; bases not matched to a gene: 11. The CDR3 is made up of 18 amino acids. The germline V gene encodes CDR1 SEHNR and CDR2 FQNEAQ (reference sequence). The CDR3 sequence is CASSLADRGRIRTQPQHF. CDR3 bases: TGTGCCAGCAGCTTAGCGGACAGGGGGAGAATACGCACTCAGCCCCAGCATTTT.

This clonotype was detected many times. The chain joins TRBV7-9 to TRBJ2-2, with 8 bases identical to TRBD2. CDR1 and CDR2 (germline): SEHNR, FQNEAQ (reference sequence). The CDR3 contains 16 residues. With V trimmed by 5 bases and J by 2 bases, 7 bases remained unmatched. CDR3 bases: TGTGCCAGCAGCCCCGCCGGGACTAGTAACACCGGGGAGCTGTTTTTT. It is translated as CASSPAGTSNTGELFF. The entire variable domain, with the rest obtained from reference TRBV7-9 and TRBJ2-2, is as follows: DTGVSQNPRHKITKRGQNVTFRCDPISEHNRLYWYRQTLGQGPEFLTYFQNEAQLEKSRLLSDRFSAERPKGSFSTLEIQRTEQGDSAMYLCASSPAGTSNTGELFFGEGSRLTVL.

This clonotype was observed a few times. The rearrangement links TRBV13 to TRBJ2-3, with 10 bases aligning to TRBD2. The germline V gene encodes CDR1 PRHDT and CDR2 FYEKMQ (reference sequence). V lost 0 bases and J lost 2; bases outside the gene matches: 8. The CDR3 has 18 residues. CDR3 bases: TGTGCCAGCAGCTTAGGTGGCTGGCTAGCGGGAGTCACAGATACGCAGTATTTT. It translates to CASSLGGWLAGVTDTQYF.

Of note for this clonotype: This likely comes from a read error, as the CDR3 has no conserved phenylalanine or tryptophan at its end. V is TRBV7-2 and J is TRBJ2-5; D gene ambiguous. V lost 5 bases and J 7 bases, leaving 11 bases between the germline ends. This CDR3 is 12 amino acids long. The germline V gene has CDR1 SGHTA and CDR2 FQGNSA. The chain's CDR3 is CASSQDWGTQYL. CDR3 nucleotide sequence: TGTGCCAGCAGCCAAGACTGGGGGACCCAGTACCTC.